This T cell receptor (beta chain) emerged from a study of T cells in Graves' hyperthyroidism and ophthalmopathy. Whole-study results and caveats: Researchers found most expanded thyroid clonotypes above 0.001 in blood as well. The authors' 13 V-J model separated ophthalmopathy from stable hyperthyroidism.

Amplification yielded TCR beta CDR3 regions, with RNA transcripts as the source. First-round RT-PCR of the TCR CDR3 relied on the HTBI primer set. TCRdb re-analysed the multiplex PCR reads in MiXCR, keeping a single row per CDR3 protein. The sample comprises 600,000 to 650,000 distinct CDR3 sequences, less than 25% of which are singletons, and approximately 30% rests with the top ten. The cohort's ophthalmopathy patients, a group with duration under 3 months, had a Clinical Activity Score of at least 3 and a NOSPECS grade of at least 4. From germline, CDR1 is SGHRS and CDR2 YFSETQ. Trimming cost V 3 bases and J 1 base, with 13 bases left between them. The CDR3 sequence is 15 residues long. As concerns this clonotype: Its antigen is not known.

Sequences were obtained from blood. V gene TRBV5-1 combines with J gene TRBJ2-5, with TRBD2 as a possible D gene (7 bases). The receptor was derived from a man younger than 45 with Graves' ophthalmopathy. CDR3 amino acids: CASSSGGGSQETQYF. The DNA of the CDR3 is TGCGCCAGCAGCTCGGGGGGCGGGAGCCAAGAGACCCAGTACTTC.